In this sample, the clone carrying this T cell receptor beta chain turned up a few times. As yet, its antigen is unknown. This sample stems from a study of T cell repertoires in cytomegalovirus infection. Study details: Public TCR beta signatures were indicative of both CMV infection and a matching HLA type.

Broader study findings: Frequencies of public TCR beta families were cumulated, and this identified carriers of CMV plus the relevant HLA. CMV-specific TCR beta clonotypes restricted by HLA-C were the ones dominating the ex vivo response.

V trimming: 0 bases; J trimming: 5 bases; junction bases outside the gene matches: 4. The CDR3 runs 15 residues. Germline CDR1 MNHEY, CDR2 SVGEGT. One entry per CDR3 protein results from TCRdb running MiXCR on the reads. Of about 680,000 distinct CDR3 sequences in the sample, 24% were seen once. Sequenced input: CD8+ T cells from PBMCs. The origin of this receptor is a human donor in good health (CMV status not recorded). Some clones in this sample may be carry-over from other donors' samples. The chain couples TRBV6-2 or TRBV6-3 to TRBJ2-3; 8 bases align to TRBD2. Here the CDR3 DNA reads TGTGCCAGCAGTTACTCGAAGCGGGGGTTAGATACGCAGTATTTT. Encoded protein: CASSYSKRGLDTQYF.